The 23 T cell receptor beta chains given below trace back to one sample, sequenced in a study of shared clonotypes between healthy human individuals. This table comes from immunoSEQ multiplex PCR, and its TCRdb copy is limited to in-frame clones, with some not included. The table shows roughly 890,000 clones, with 80% to 95% occurring only once. CD45RO-negative, CCR7-positively selected cells formed the naive CD8 fraction, excluding terminally differentiated effector memory CD45RA+ cells. Sample: naive CD8+ T cells sorted from blood. These receptors were obtained from a man aged 25 to 40 in good health.

Here the CDR3 reads CASSEGNRKEQFF. As DNA, the CDR3 is TGTGCCAGCAGTGAGGGGAATAGGAAGGAGCAGTTCTTC. The V call is TRBV28, the J call TRBJ2-1; tentatively, D is TRBD1 or TRBD2 (5 bases each). The CDR3 loop spans 13 amino acids. V dropped 5 bases and J dropped 10 bases, with 15 bases sitting between them. Germline V gene data show CDR1 as MDHEN and CDR2 as SYDVKM.

In this sample, this clone turned up a few times. The rearrangement joins TRBV9 to TRBJ2-3; weak D call: TRBD2 (6 bases). Germline V gene sequence: CDR1 SGDLS, CDR2 YYNGEE. The CDR3 is made up of 16 amino acids. V lost 0 bases, J lost 5 bases, and 16 bases lay in between. CDR3 DNA: TGTGCCAGCAGCGTAGCTTCCGGCGGGATGGGAGATACGCAGTATTTT. Translating gives CASSVASGGMGDTQYF. Using reference TRBV9 and TRBJ2-3 for the parts outside the CDR3, the full variable domain is DSGVTQTPKHLITATGQRVTLRCSPRSGDLSVYWYQQSLDQGLQFLIQYYNGEERAKGNILERFSAQQFPDLHSELNLSSLELGDSALYFCASSVASGGMGDTQYFGPGTRLTVL.

The chain is built from TRBV29-1 and TRBJ2-5; D is unclear. The CDR3 loop spans 17 amino acids. Trimming took off 5 bases at V and 4 bases at J, with 26 bases between the two ends. Germline values: CDR1 SQVTM, CDR2 ANQGSEA. The CDR3 DNA sequence: TGCAGCGTTAATGGTGCGTTGGGCCTTCGACCCACAGAGACCCAGTACTTC. This translates into CSVNGALGLRPTETQYF.

The chain joins TRBV7-9 to TRBJ2-7; D possibly corresponds to TRBD1 (5 bases). CDR3 size: 14 residues. Trimming pared 3 bases from V and 3 bases from J, leaving 12 bases between. CDR1 is SEHNR, CDR2 FQNEAQ, per germline (reference sequence). The CDR3 loop is CASSLTEILYEQYF. The CDR3 region has the DNA TGTGCCAGCAGCTTGACAGAAATCCTCTACGAGCAGTACTTC. The variable domain in full, with the rest retrieved from reference TRBV7-9 and TRBJ2-7, is DTGVSQNPRHKITKRGQNVTFRCDPISEHNRLYWYRQTLGQGPEFLTYFQNEAQLEKSRLLSDRFSAERPKGSFSTLEIQRTEQGDSAMYLCASSLTEILYEQYFGPGTRLTVT.

The gene calls are TRBV29-1 and TRBJ2-7; D might be TRBD1 or TRBD2, each matching 5 bases. Looked up from germline, CDR1 is SQVTM and CDR2 is ANQGSEA. The germline V and J ends were trimmed by 7 bases and 4 bases, with 11 bases remaining between them. The CDR3 extends over 11 amino acids. CDR3 amino acids: CSAVRGYEQYF. The DNA of the CDR3 is TGCAGCGCCGTGAGGGGTTACGAGCAGTACTTC.

On this clone itself: The sample contains more than one DNA sequence encoding this CDR3. The chain is built from TRBV9 and TRBJ2-3; D remains ambiguous. The CDR3 contains 13 residues. V dropped 3 bases and J dropped 0 bases, with 5 bases sitting between them. CDR1 and CDR2 (germline): SGDLS, YYNGEE. The CDR3 nucleotides read TGTGCCAGCAGCGCTACTAGCACAGATACGCAGTATTTT. Encoded protein: CASSATSTDTQYF.

This chain uses TRBV13 with TRBJ2-5; a possible D gene is TRBD2 (6 bases). CDR1 and CDR2 from the germline V gene are PRHDT and FYEKMQ (reference sequence). The germline V and J ends were trimmed by 3 bases and 2 bases, with 16 bases remaining between them. The length of the CDR3 is 16 residues. Written as DNA, the CDR3 is TGTGCCAGCAGCTTCCGCGGGCGGGGAGAGCAAGAGACCCAGTACTTC. Translated: CASSFRGRGEQETQYF.

The gene calls are TRBV7-3 and TRBJ2-1, with no clear D. The V and J ends lost 0 bases and 10 bases respectively, with 10 bases between them. CDR3 size: 13 residues. From germline, CDR1 is SGHTA and CDR2 FQGTGA. CDR3 region: CASSLTNLDEQFF. DNA of the CDR3: TGTGCCAGCAGCTTAACGAACCTCGACGAGCAGTTCTTC.

The chain employs TRBV28 and TRBJ2-3; 8 bases map to TRBD1. The germline V gene encodes CDR1 MDHEN and CDR2 SYDVKM. Trimming removed 5 bases from V and 3 bases from J; junction bases left unmatched: 13. The CDR3 covers 17 residues. The CDR3 here is CASSPGTGPMITDTQYF. The DNA for the CDR3 is TGTGCCAGCAGTCCCGGGACAGGCCCTATGATAACAGATACGCAGTATTTT.

The chain recombines TRBV28 with TRBJ1-5; TRBD1 agrees at 7 bases. This CDR3 has 19 amino acids. The germline V gene has CDR1 MDHEN and CDR2 SYDVKM. The junction had 17 bases not matched to a gene; V was cut back by 4 bases and J by 2 bases. The CDR3 DNA is TGTGCCAGCAGTTCTCTCCCGGGACAGACTATAGCTGGCAATCAGCCCCAGCATTTT. As protein: CASSSLPGQTIAGNQPQHF.

The chain joins TRBV14 to TRBJ2-7; the D gene is possibly TRBD1 (6 bases). Germline V lookup: CDR1 SGHDN, CDR2 FVKESK. Trimming took 0 bases from V and 0 from J, leaving 21 bases between them. This CDR3 spans 19 amino acids. This CDR3 is CASSQDRTASSLFSYEQYF. DNA for the CDR3: TGTGCCAGCAGCCAAGACAGGACAGCTTCTAGTCTTTTCTCCTACGAGCAGTACTTC.

The genes are TRBV7-9 and TRBJ2-1, with 7 bases matching TRBD2. The CDR3 loop spans 11 amino acids. Germline V CDR1 and CDR2: SEHNR, FQNEAQ (reference sequence). CDR3 in DNA: TGTGTACCGGGACTATACAATGAGCAGTTCTTC. Its protein product is CVPGLYNEQFF.

This sequence joins TRBV5-1 and TRBJ1-1, with TRBD1 as a possible D gene (6 bases). Germline V gene sequence: CDR1 SGHRS, CDR2 YFSETQ. The CDR3 is made up of 15 amino acids. V was pared by 3 bases and J by 3 bases, with 15 bases between. The CDR3 here is CASSSEDSPDTEAFF. DNA of the CDR3: TGCGCCAGCAGCTCAGAGGACAGCCCGGACACTGAAGCTTTCTTT.

The J gene is TRBJ1-4, the V gene TRBV27; D uncertain. V shed 4 bases and J shed 3 bases, with 12 bases lying between them. The CDR3 is 15 residues long. CDR1 and CDR2 from the germline V gene are MNHEY and SMNVEV (reference sequence). CDR3 sequence (DNA): TGTGCCAGCAGTTCCATAAGTAGGTCTAATGAAAAACTGTTTTTT. Translated: CASSSISRSNEKLFF.

This chain uses TRBV29-1 with TRBJ2-2; D remains ambiguous. This CDR3 comprises 12 residues. V lost 7 bases and J lost 6, with 12 bases in between. CDR1 is SQVTM, CDR2 ANQGSEA, per germline. CDR3: CSARVQAGELFF. The CDR3, as DNA: TGCAGCGCCCGGGTGCAGGCCGGGGAGCTGTTTTTT.

This rearrangement joins TRBV7-8 to TRBJ1-2, with D maybe TRBD1 (5 bases). Germline assignment: CDR1 SGHVS and CDR2 FQNEAQ. V gave up 5 bases and J gave up 6 bases, with 16 bases separating them. The CDR3 loop spans 14 amino acids. CDR3 coding DNA: TGTGCCAGCAGCCTTCTGCCCGGGACTAATGGCTACACCTTC. Amino acids: CASSLLPGTNGYTF. Filled out from reference TRBV7-8 and TRBJ1-2, the complete variable domain reads GAGVSQSPRYKVAKRGQDVALRCDPISGHVSLFWYQQALGQGPEFLTYFQNEAQLDKSGLPSDRFFAERPEGSVSTLKIQRTQQEDSAVYLCASSLLPGTNGYTFGSGTRLTVV.

The V and J genes are TRBV5-3 and TRBJ1-2; D is unclear. TRBV5-3 is placed among ORFs of uncertain function. The CDR3 is 17 residues long. Between the trimmed V and J ends, which lost 0 bases and 3 bases, there was a span of 18 bases. The CDR3 spells CARSLGHHRDIYYGYTF. The CDR3 bases are TGTGCCAGAAGCTTGGGCCATCACCGGGATATCTACTATGGCTACACCTTC.

This chain joins TRBV28 and TRBJ2-7, with D possibly matching TRBD2 (6 bases). V lost 3 bases and J 4 bases, leaving 19 bases between the germline ends. In germline, CDR1 is MDHEN, CDR2 SYDVKM. The CDR3 totals 16 residues. This CDR3 is CASSFPPSAPGYEQYF. CDR3 coding DNA: TGTGCCAGCAGTTTCCCCCCTAGCGCCCCGGGGTACGAGCAGTACTTC.

The J gene is TRBJ2-5, the V gene TRBV27; TRBD1 agrees at 7 bases. This CDR3 is built from 15 residues. V lost 3 bases and J lost 1; bases outside the gene matches: 5. The germline CDR1 and CDR2 sequences are MNHEY and SMNVEV (reference sequence). The CDR3 region is CASSFWTGAQETQYF. Written as DNA, the CDR3 is TGTGCCAGCAGTTTCTGGACAGGCGCCCAAGAGACCCAGTACTTC.

The chain links TRBV2 to TRBJ2-2; no definite D call. The CDR3 covers 13 residues. Between the trimmed V and J ends, which lost 9 bases and 1 base, there was a span of 9 bases. The germline CDR1 and CDR2 sequences are SNHLY and FYNNEI. DNA of the CDR3: TGTGCCAGTGACACCTTGAACACCGGGGAGCTGTTTTTT. Its translation is CASDTLNTGELFF.

The rearrangement uses TRBV28 and TRBJ1-1; weak D call: TRBD1 (5 bases). V lost 4 bases, J lost 4 bases, and 19 bases lay in between. Germline V gives CDR1 MDHEN, CDR2 SYDVKM. The CDR3 runs 16 residues. The CDR3 DNA follows: TGTGCCAGCAGTTCGCCCCTTAGGGAGGGGAGCACTGAAGCTTTCTTT. Translated, it gives CASSSPLREGSTEAFF.

The chain combines TRBV29-1 with TRBJ2-7; 7 bases are shared with TRBD2. CDR1 and CDR2 (germline): SQVTM, ANQGSEA. The trim removed 1 base at V and 2 bases at J, leaving 2 bases unmatched. The CDR3 consists of 13 residues. The CDR3 coding sequence is TGCAGCGTTGAAGCAGGGAGGGCCTACGAGCAGTACTTC. Protein: CSVEAGRAYEQYF.

The chain is built from TRBV5-4 and TRBJ2-2; unclear D gene. The germline V and J ends were trimmed by 4 bases and 10 bases, with 11 bases remaining between them. Germline CDR1 is SGHNT and CDR2 is YYREEE (reference sequence). CDR3 length: 12 amino acids. CDR3 DNA sequence: TGTGCCAGCAGCGACACAGCCGCGGAGCTGTTTTTT. It codes for CASSDTAAELFF.